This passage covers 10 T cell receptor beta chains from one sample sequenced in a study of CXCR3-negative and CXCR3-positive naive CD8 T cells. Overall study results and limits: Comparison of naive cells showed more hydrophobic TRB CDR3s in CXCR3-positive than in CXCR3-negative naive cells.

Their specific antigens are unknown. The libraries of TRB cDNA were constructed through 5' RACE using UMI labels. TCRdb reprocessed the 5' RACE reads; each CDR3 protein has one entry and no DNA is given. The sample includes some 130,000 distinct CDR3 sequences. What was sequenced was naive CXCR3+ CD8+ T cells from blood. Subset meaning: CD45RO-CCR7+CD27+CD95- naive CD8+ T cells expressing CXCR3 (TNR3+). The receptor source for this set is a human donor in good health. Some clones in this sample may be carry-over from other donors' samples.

CDR3 in amino acids: CASRSTDYYEQYF. The chain carries TRBV12-3 or TRBV12-4 and TRBJ2-7; the TRBD1 assignment by TCRdb is unverifiable without DNA. The CDR3 totals 13 residues.

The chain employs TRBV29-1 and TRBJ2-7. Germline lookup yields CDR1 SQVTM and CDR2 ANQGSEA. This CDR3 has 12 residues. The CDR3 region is CSVVANSYEQYF.

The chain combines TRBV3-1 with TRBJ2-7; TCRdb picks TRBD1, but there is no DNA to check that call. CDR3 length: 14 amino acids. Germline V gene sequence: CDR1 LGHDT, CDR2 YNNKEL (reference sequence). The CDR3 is CASSPGTVSYEQYF.

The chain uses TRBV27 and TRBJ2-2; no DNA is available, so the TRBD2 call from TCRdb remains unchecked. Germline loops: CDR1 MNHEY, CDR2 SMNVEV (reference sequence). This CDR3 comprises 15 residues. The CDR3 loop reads CASSPMAGYTGELFF.

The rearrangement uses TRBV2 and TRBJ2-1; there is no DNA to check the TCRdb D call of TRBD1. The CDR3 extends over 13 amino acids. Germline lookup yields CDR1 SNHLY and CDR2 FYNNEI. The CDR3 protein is CARERGNYNEQFF.

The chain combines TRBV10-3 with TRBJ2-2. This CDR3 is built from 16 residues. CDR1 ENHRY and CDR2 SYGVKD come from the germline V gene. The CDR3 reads CAILFMSGPNTGELFF.

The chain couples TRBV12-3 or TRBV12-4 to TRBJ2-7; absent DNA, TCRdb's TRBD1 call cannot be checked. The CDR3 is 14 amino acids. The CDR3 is CAITRGLRPYEQYF.

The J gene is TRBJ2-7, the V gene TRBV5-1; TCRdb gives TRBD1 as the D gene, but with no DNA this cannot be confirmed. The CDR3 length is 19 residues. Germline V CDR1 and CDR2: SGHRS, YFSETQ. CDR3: CASSPTGTASPSESLKQYF.

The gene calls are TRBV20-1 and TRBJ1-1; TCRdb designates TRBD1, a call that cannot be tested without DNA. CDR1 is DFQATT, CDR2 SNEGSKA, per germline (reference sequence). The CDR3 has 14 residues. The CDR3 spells CSASPWTENTEAFF.

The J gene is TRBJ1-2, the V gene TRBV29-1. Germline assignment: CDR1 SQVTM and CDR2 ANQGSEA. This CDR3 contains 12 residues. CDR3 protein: CSVEDVLWGYTF.